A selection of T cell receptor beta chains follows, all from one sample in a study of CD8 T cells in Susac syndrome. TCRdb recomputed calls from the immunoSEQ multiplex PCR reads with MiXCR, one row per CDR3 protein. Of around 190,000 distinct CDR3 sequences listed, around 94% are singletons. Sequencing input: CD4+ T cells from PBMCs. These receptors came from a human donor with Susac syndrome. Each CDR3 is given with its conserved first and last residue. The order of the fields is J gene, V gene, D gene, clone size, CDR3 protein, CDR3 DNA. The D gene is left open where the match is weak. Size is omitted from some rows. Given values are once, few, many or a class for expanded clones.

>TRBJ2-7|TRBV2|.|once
CASSPGDSLGWYF
TGTGCCAGCAGTCCAGGGGATTCCCTAGGATGGTACTTC
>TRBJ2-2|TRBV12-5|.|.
CASGLVVSANTGELFF
TGTGCTAGTGGTTTGGTAGTGTCAGCGAACACCGGGGAGCTGTTTTTT
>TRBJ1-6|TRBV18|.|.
CASSPDGSYNSPLHF
TGTGCCAGCTCGCCAGACGGGAGCTATAATTCACCCCTCCACTTT
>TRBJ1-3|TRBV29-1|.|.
CSVEWGSASGNTIYF
TGCAGCGTTGAATGGGGATCGGCTTCTGGAAACACCATATATTTT
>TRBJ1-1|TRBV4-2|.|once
CASSQETNTEAFF
TGTGCCAGCAGCCAAGAGACGAACACTGAAGCTTTCTTT
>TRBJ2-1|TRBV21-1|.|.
CASSRMAPRHNNEQFF
TGTGCCAGCAGCAGAATGGCACCGCGCCATAACAATGAGCAGTTCTTC
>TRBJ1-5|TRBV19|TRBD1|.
CASSIGGTGNQPQHF
TGTGCCAGTAGTATAGGGGGGACAGGCAATCAGCCCCAGCATTTT
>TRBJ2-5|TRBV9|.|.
CASSVADGSWETQYF
TGTGCCAGCAGCGTAGCGGATGGGTCCTGGGAGACCCAGTACTTC
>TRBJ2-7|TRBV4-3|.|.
CASSQDIGGRGFEQYF
TGCGCCAGCAGCCAAGATATTGGGGGGCGGGGGTTCGAGCAGTACTTC
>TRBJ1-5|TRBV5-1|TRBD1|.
CASSFGTGVKPQHF
TGCGCCAGCAGCTTTGGGACAGGGGTGAAGCCCCAGCATTTT
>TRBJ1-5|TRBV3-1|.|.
CASSHRDTGQPQHF
TGTGCCAGCAGCCATCGGGACACAGGTCAGCCCCAGCATTTT
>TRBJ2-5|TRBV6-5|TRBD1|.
CASSRWTGEETQYF
TGTGCCAGCTCCCGTTGGACAGGGGAAGAGACCCAGTACTTC
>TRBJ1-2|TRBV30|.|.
CAWSPWPDIGYTF
TGTGCCTGGAGCCCCTGGCCAGACATTGGCTACACCTTC
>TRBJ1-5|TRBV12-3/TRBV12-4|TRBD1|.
CASSLGQGAYQPQHF
TGTGCCAGCAGTCTAGGACAGGGGGCATATCAGCCCCAGCATTTT
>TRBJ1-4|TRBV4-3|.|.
CASSLARGEKLFF
TGCGCCAGCAGCCTTGCAAGGGGGGAAAAACTGTTTTTT
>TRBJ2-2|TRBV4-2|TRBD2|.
CASSQPGGLAVGGELFF
TGTGCCAGCAGCCAGCCGGGGGGACTAGCGGTCGGCGGGGAGCTGTTTTTT
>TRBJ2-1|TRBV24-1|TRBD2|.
CATSEGGTGGPDEQFF
TGTGCCACCAGTGAAGGGGGAACGGGGGGGCCGGATGAGCAGTTCTTC
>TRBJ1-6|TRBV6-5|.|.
CASSYRDDSPLHF
TGTGCCAGCAGTTACAGGGATGATTCACCCCTCCACTTT
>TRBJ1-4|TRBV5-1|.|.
CASSLGGKSTNEKLFF
TGCGCCAGCAGCTTGGGGGGAAAGTCAACTAATGAAAAACTGTTTTTT
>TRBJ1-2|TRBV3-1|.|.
CASSQGTVALYGYTF
TGTGCCAGCAGCCAAGGGACAGTTGCTCTCTATGGCTACACCTTC
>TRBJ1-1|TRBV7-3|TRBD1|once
CASSPTGWDTEAFF
TGTGCCAGCAGCCCGACAGGGTGGGACACTGAAGCTTTCTTT
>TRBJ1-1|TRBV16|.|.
CASSTRGGNTEAFF
TGTGCCAGCAGCACCCGGGGGGGTAACACTGAAGCTTTCTTT
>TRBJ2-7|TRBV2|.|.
CASSETDEQYF
TGTGCCAGCAGTGAAACGGACGAGCAGTACTTC
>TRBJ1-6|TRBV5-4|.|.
CASSQGRWGSPLHF
TGTGCCAGCAGCCAAGGGAGATGGGGTTCACCCCTCCACTTT
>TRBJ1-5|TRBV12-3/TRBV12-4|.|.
CASSFRGRGHSNQPQHF
TGTGCCAGCAGTTTCAGGGGCAGGGGACATAGCAATCAGCCCCAGCATTTT
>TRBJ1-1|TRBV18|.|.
CASSNTRDTEAFF
TGTGCCAGCTCAAATACAAGGGACACTGAAGCTTTCTTT